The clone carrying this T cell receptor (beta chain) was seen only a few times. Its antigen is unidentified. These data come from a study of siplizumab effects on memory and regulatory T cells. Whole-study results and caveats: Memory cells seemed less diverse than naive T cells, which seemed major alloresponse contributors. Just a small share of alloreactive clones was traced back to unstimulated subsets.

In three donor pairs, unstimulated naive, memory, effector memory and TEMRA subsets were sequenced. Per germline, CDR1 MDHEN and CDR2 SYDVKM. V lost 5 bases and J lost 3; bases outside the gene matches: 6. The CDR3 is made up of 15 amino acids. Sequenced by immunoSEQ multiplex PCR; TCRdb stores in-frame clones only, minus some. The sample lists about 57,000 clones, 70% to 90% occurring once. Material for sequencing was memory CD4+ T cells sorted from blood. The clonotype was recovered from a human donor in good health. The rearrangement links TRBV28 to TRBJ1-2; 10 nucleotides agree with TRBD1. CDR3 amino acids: CASSRPGTGDYGYTF. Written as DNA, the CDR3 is TGTGCCAGCAGTCGTCCCGGGACAGGGGACTATGGCTACACCTTC.